These 27 T cell receptor beta chains came from one sample sequenced in a study of early T cells in non-severe SARS-CoV-2 infection. From the 5' RACE reads, TCRdb called clonotypes with MiXCR, one entry per CDR3 protein. Of 65,000 to 95,000 distinct CDR3 sequences listed, 14% were seen once; the top ten hold 10% to 11%. What was sequenced was whole blood. Source of these receptors: an adult who was a healthcare worker with PCR-confirmed SARS-CoV-2 infection or an uninfected control (not recorded which).

This clonotype was observed many times. The chain is built from TRBV6-5 and TRBJ2-1; the match to TRBD1 covers 9 bases. This CDR3 has 15 amino acids. Germline lookup yields CDR1 MNHEY and CDR2 SVGAGI. Unmatched junction bases numbered 6, after V lost 2 bases and J lost 7 bases. The CDR3 region is CASSYGTGTRNEQFF. CDR3 sequence (DNA): TGTGCCAGCAGTTACGGGACAGGGACGAGGAATGAGCAGTTCTTC.

In its sample, this clonotype was seen many times. Here the CDR3 DNA reads TGCAGCGTTGAGGGGAGGGATGGGTCCTACAATGAGCAGTTCTTC. Protein product: CSVEGRDGSYNEQFF. This sequence joins TRBV29-1 and TRBJ2-1; 7 bases agree with TRBD2. Germline CDR1 reads SQVTM; CDR2 reads ANQGSEA. The CDR3 has 15 residues. The V segment lost 3 bases and the J segment 1 base; nucleotides outside the gene matches: 6.

The sample holds a few counts of this clonotype. The V call is TRBV9, the J call TRBJ2-3, with no clear D. The CDR3 consists of 13 residues. V was pared by 1 base and J by 0 bases, with 3 bases between. The germline CDR1 and CDR2 sequences are SGDLS and YYNGEE. CDR3 residues: CASSVLSTDTQYF. The CDR3 bases are TGTGCCAGCAGCGTACTGAGCACAGATACGCAGTATTTT.

The rearrangement joins TRBV29-1 to TRBJ1-1, with a possible D match to TRBD1 (6 bases). Germline V gene sequence: CDR1 SQVTM, CDR2 ANQGSEA. The CDR3 extends over 11 amino acids. Trimming shortened V by 8 bases and J by 4 bases, and 11 bases separated the two germline ends. CDR3 DNA sequence: TGCAGCCCGGGGACAACCACTGAAGCTTTCTTT. Residues: CSPGTTTEAFF.

The gene calls are TRBV5-1 and TRBJ1-2, with D unclear. This CDR3 has 13 amino acids. Per germline, CDR1 SGHRS and CDR2 YFSETQ. V lost 0 bases, J lost 1 base, and 4 bases lay in between. The CDR3 here is CASSLADNYGYTF. Written as DNA, the CDR3 is TGCGCCAGCAGCTTGGCAGATAACTATGGCTACACCTTC.

The genes are TRBV20-1 and TRBJ2-5; 12 positions match TRBD2. V lost 6 bases and J lost 4; bases outside the gene matches: 6. The CDR3 has 14 residues. The germline V gene encodes CDR1 DFQATT and CDR2 SNEGSKA (reference sequence). CDR3 DNA sequence: TGCAGTGCAAGACTAGCGGGGGTGCGAGAGACCCAGTACTTC. Translation gives CSARLAGVRETQYF.

This chain uses TRBV7-9 with TRBJ2-1; tentative D call: TRBD1 (5 bases). In germline, CDR1 is SEHNR, CDR2 FQNEAQ (reference sequence). V gave up 5 bases and J gave up 2 bases, with 10 bases separating them. The CDR3 runs 14 residues. The CDR3 region has the DNA TGTGCCAGCAGCCCGGACACCACCTACAATGAGCAGTTCTTC. Its protein product is CASSPDTTYNEQFF.

This clonotype was detected a few times. The chain employs TRBV29-1 and TRBJ2-2; D uncertain. Between the trimmed V and J ends, which lost 5 bases and 5 bases, there was a span of 9 bases. The CDR3 covers 12 residues. CDR1 SQVTM and CDR2 ANQGSEA come from the germline V gene. CDR3 residues: CSVSRDTGELFF. CDR3 nucleotide sequence: TGCAGCGTTTCTAGGGATACCGGGGAGCTGTTTTTT.

This clonotype was counted ten times or more. The chain has TRBV5-1 and TRBJ2-6, with 8 positions matching TRBD1. The V and J ends lost 4 bases and 4 bases, in that order; junction bases with no gene match: 13. Germline CDR1 reads SGHRS; CDR2 reads YFSETQ. The CDR3 runs to 18 residues. The CDR3 protein is CASSHLGQGNFGANVLTF. The CDR3 DNA reads TGCGCCAGCAGCCATCTAGGACAGGGCAACTTCGGGGCCAACGTCCTGACTTTC.

At least ten counts were recorded for this clonotype. The chain carries TRBV30 and TRBJ2-3, with D tentatively TRBD2 (5 bases). CDR3 length: 15 amino acids. Germline V gene lookup returns CDR1 GTSNPN and CDR2 SVGIG (reference sequence). With 2 bases removed from V and 6 bases from J, the gap between germline ends came to 18 bases. The CDR3 here is CAWSRWGELGDTQYF. The CDR3 region has the DNA TGTGCCTGGAGTAGGTGGGGAGAGTTGGGCGATACGCAGTATTTT. Full variable domain (outside the CDR3, taken from reference TRBV30 and TRBJ2-3): SQTIHQWPATLVQPVGSPLSLECTVEGTSNPNLYWYRQAAGRGLQLLFYSVGIGQISSEVPQNLSASRPQDRQFILSSKKLLLSDSGFYLCAWSRWGELGDTQYFGPGTRLTVL.

The rearrangement uses TRBV2 and TRBJ1-4; D may be TRBD1 (6 bases). The CDR3 extends over 13 amino acids. V lost 6 bases, J lost 6 bases, and 11 bases lay in between. CDR1 and CDR2 from the germline V gene are SNHLY and FYNNEI. The CDR3 loop reads CASREQGYEKLFF. CDR3 nucleotides: TGTGCCAGCAGGGAACAGGGCTATGAAAAACTGTTTTTT.

Notes on this clonotype: Sequence at one end of the junction differs from germline and may be a read error. The genes are TRBV7-8 and TRBJ1-1; D possibly corresponds to TRBD1 (5 bases). CDR3 size: 14 residues. CDR1 SGHVS and CDR2 FQNEAQ come from the germline V gene. This CDR3 is CASGFGGGFTEAFF. The CDR3 DNA reads as TGTGCCAGCGGCTTCGGGGGTGGTTTCACTGAAGCTTTCTTT.

The CDR3 DNA sequence: TGCAGCGTTGAAGTGGGACAGGGGGTCGCTGAAGCTTTCTTT. The encoded protein is CSVEVGQGVAEAFF. The chain links TRBV29-1 to TRBJ1-1; 11 bases match TRBD1. V was pared by 1 base and J by 6 bases, with 4 bases of the junction left unmatched. The CDR3 loop spans 14 amino acids. The V gene's germline CDR1 is SQVTM and CDR2 ANQGSEA. Full variable domain (missing parts from reference TRBV29-1 and TRBJ1-1): SAVISQKPSRDICQRGTSLTIQCQVDSQVTMMFWYRQQPGQSLTLIATANQGSEATYESGFVIDKFPISRPNLTFSTLTVSNMSPEDSSIYLCSVEVGQGVAEAFFGQGTRLTVV.

This clonotype came up a few times. This chain links TRBV29-1 with TRBJ2-1, with D uncertain. Germline V gene lookup returns CDR1 SQVTM and CDR2 ANQGSEA. The CDR3 contains 13 residues. The germline V and J ends were trimmed by 4 bases and 2 bases, with 9 bases remaining between them. CDR3 nucleotide sequence: TGCAGCGTTGCCCACACCCCCTACAATGAGCAGTTCTTC. It yields the protein CSVAHTPYNEQFF.

This clonotype occurred a few times. This sequence joins TRBV5-1 and TRBJ2-3; D is uncertain. Germline CDR1 and CDR2: SGHRS and YFSETQ. The CDR3 runs to 14 residues. Trimming removed 1 base from V and 2 bases from J, with 8 bases in between. CDR3 region: CASSLLQFTDTQYF. The CDR3 bases are TGCGCCAGCAGCTTGTTACAGTTCACAGATACGCAGTATTTT.

This clonotype was observed many times. The chain carries TRBV6-2 or TRBV6-3 and TRBJ1-5, with no clear D. Trimming took 5 bases from V and 0 from J, leaving 11 bases between them. The CDR3 spans 15 residues. Germline CDR1 MNHEY, CDR2 SVGEGT. CDR3 region: CASSNGGPSNQPQHF. For the CDR3, the DNA is TGTGCCAGCAGTAACGGTGGCCCTAGCAATCAGCCCCAGCATTTT.

The chain is built from TRBV29-1 and TRBJ2-3, with TRBD2 as a possible D gene (6 bases). In germline, CDR1 is SQVTM, CDR2 ANQGSEA. The CDR3 has 15 residues. V shed 1 base and J shed 1 base, with 12 bases lying between them. CDR3 DNA: TGCAGCGTTGAAGCCGAATGGGGGGGCACAGATACGCAGTATTTT. This sequence encodes CSVEAEWGGTDTQYF.

Here the CDR3 reads CASSLSVFQYF. The CDR3 region has the DNA TGTGCCAGCAGCTTATCAGTGTTCCAGTACTTC. The chain combines TRBV7-9 with TRBJ2-5; D unresolved. V was shortened by 2 bases and J by 10 bases, with 8 bases between the two germline ends. This CDR3 region has 11 residues. Germline assignment: CDR1 SEHNR and CDR2 FQNEAQ (reference sequence).

The chain couples TRBV10-3 to TRBJ2-2; perhaps TRBD2 as D (5 bases). V lost 4 bases and J lost 4, with 16 bases in between. The CDR3 spans 16 residues. Germline CDR1 is ENHRY and CDR2 is SYGVKD. In nucleotides, the CDR3 is TGTGCCATCAGTGCCGAGGGCAACTTAGGCACCGGGGAGCTGTTTTTT. Translation gives CAISAEGNLGTGELFF.

The genes are TRBV20-1 and TRBJ2-3, with a possible D match to TRBD2 (5 bases). CDR3 size: 14 residues. Looked up from germline, CDR1 is DFQATT and CDR2 is SNEGSKA (reference sequence). The ends were cut back, 6 bases at V and 3 bases at J, with 16 bases in the middle. CDR3 amino acids: CSASPISGTDTQYF. The DNA for the CDR3 is TGCAGTGCCAGCCCGATTTCGGGAACAGATACGCAGTATTTT.

This clonotype was detected many times. V gene TRBV7-9 combines with J gene TRBJ1-2, with 10 bases fitting TRBD1. CDR3 length equals 16 residues. The germline V gene encodes CDR1 SEHNR and CDR2 FQNEAQ (reference sequence). V was clipped by 6 bases and J by 2 bases; unmatched bases: 9. CDR3 coding DNA: TGTGCCAGCAGTTTCGATGGGACAGGGGTAAACTATGGCTACACCTTC. It is translated as CASSFDGTGVNYGYTF. Full variable domain (rest looked up from reference TRBV7-9 and TRBJ1-2): DTGVSQNPRHKITKRGQNVTFRCDPISEHNRLYWYRQTLGQGPEFLTYFQNEAQLEKSRLLSDRFSAERPKGSFSTLEIQRTEQGDSAMYLCASSFDGTGVNYGYTFGSGTRLTVV.

This chain joins TRBV6-1 and TRBJ2-6; a possible D gene is TRBD1 (6 bases). Trimming removed 11 bases at V and 0 bases at J, with 14 bases between. This CDR3 has 15 residues. Germline loops: CDR1 MNHNS, CDR2 SASEGT. CDR3: CAAALDSSGANVLTF. CDR3 nucleotide sequence: TGTGCCGCGGCCCTGGACAGCTCTGGGGCCAACGTCCTGACTTTC.

This clonotype was found a few times. The chain uses TRBV12-3 or TRBV12-4 and TRBJ2-5; the D is unclear. This CDR3 is 15 amino acids long. The V and J ends lost 6 bases and 1 base respectively, with 15 bases between them. The CDR3 region is CASSSLFGSQETQYF. The DNA for the CDR3 is TGTGCCAGCAGCTCCCTCTTTGGGTCCCAAGAGACCCAGTACTTC.

The chain combines TRBV20-1 with TRBJ2-7; D unclear. The V gene lost 3 bases and the J gene lost 5 bases, with 8 bases spanning the gap. The length of the CDR3 is 11 residues. The germline V gene has CDR1 DFQATT and CDR2 SNEGSKA (reference sequence). CDR3 amino acids: CSARGSDEQYF. Written as DNA, the CDR3 is TGCAGTGCTAGGGGGTCGGACGAGCAGTACTTC.

The sample holds a few counts of this clonotype. The gene calls are TRBV29-1 and TRBJ2-3, with D possibly TRBD1 on 6 matching bases. The CDR3 totals 14 residues. V lost 6 bases to trimming and J lost 3 bases, with 16 bases between them. Germline CDR1 reads SQVTM; CDR2 reads ANQGSEA. CDR3 loop: CSVGQGRGTDTQYF. The DNA for the CDR3 is TGCAGCGTGGGCCAGGGCAGGGGTACAGATACGCAGTATTTT.

V is TRBV28 and J is TRBJ2-7; no clear D gene. The CDR3 extends over 12 amino acids. Germline V gene lookup returns CDR1 MDHEN and CDR2 SYDVKM. V was cut by 6 bases and J by 6 bases, with 12 bases left in between. Here the CDR3 reads CASSRPLGEQYF. CDR3 nucleotides: TGTGCCAGCAGCAGACCTCTAGGCGAGCAGTACTTC.

This clonotype has at least ten counts. The rearrangement links TRBV4-2 to TRBJ2-5, with D uncertain. In germline, CDR1 is LGHNA, CDR2 YNFKEQ. V shed 0 bases and J shed 5 bases, with 4 bases lying between them. The CDR3 runs 12 residues. CDR3 in amino acids: CASSQERETQYF. DNA for the CDR3: TGTGCCAGCAGCCAAGAACGGGAGACCCAGTACTTC.